A selection of T cell receptor beta chains follows, all from one sample in a study of T cells expressing NK-cell markers. For each CDR3 protein, TCRdb gives one entry from its re-call of the 5' RACE reads, without DNA. The sample has almost 450,000 distinct CDR3 sequences. What was sequenced was blood T cells: a sorted CD56 or NKG2C T cell subset, CD4+ or CD8+ T cells, or bulk PBMC T cells (not recorded which). The receptors shown here come from a woman between 18 and 69 years old in good health. The CDR3 runs from the conserved cysteine through the conserved F or W. Fields, in order: CDR3 protein, V gene, J gene.

CDR3: CSAIGTNQETQYF
V: TRBV20-1
J: TRBJ2-5

CDR3: CASSSGQDVLYEQYF
V: TRBV5-1
J: TRBJ2-7

CDR3: CASSLGSGYTF
V: TRBV7-2
J: TRBJ1-2

CDR3: CASSKEKGLFF
V: TRBV9
J: TRBJ1-4

CDR3: CASSLFRTANQPQHF
V: TRBV7-9
J: TRBJ1-5

CDR3: CASSQTGRDTGELFF
V: TRBV4-3
J: TRBJ2-2

CDR3: CASSLAAPEEFF
V: TRBV5-6
J: TRBJ2-1

CDR3: CASSLAEIGTNTEAFF
V: TRBV5-1
J: TRBJ1-1

CDR3: CASSPHSGWNEQFF
V: TRBV4-3
J: TRBJ2-1

CDR3: CASSLGPGGDGSPLHF
V: TRBV12-3/TRBV12-4
J: TRBJ1-6

CDR3: CASSSPPRDRVYEQYF
V: TRBV7-9
J: TRBJ2-7

CDR3: CSVVRNQETQYF
V: TRBV29-1
J: TRBJ2-5

CDR3: CSAPTRTSGRMDEQFF
V: TRBV20-1
J: TRBJ2-1

CDR3: CASSMFDTNTGELFF
V: TRBV5-5
J: TRBJ2-2

CDR3: CASSLVAGGPEQFF
V: TRBV11-3
J: TRBJ2-1

CDR3: CASSLRGGPTYYNEQFF
V: TRBV27
J: TRBJ2-1

CDR3: CASLWTAYEQYF
V: TRBV25-1
J: TRBJ2-7